This T cell receptor (beta chain) was captured by sequencing in a study of T cells in narcolepsy. Germline CDR1 reads SGHTA; CDR2 reads FQGNSA. Deletions cut 5 bases from V and 2 bases from J, with 9 bases between. The CDR3 runs to 13 residues. Repertoires were generated with immunoSEQ multiplex PCR, while TCRdb's copy carries only in-frame clones and drops some. The data show 25,000 to 35,000 clones, around 87% seen once. General study findings and limits: Reportedly, autoreactive clonotypes were serially detected in patients' blood but not controls'.

With regard to this clone: What it recognizes is unknown.

This TCR came from a human donor in good health. Sequencing was performed on memory (CD45RA-) CD4+ T cells from blood. The rearrangement links TRBV7-2 to TRBJ1-2; D gene ambiguous. CDR3 DNA sequence: TGTGCCAGCAGCCCGACACGGAACTATGGCTACACCTTC. Translation: CASSPTRNYGYTF.